This T cell receptor beta chain comes out of a study of shared T cell receptors in the human thymus. V shed 1 base and J shed 11 bases, with 15 bases lying between them. There are 13 residues in the CDR3. Germline V lookup: CDR1 SGHDN, CDR2 FVKESK. Sequencing was performed with immunoSEQ multiplex PCR; in TCRdb, only in-frame clones are kept and a portion is missing. Among 600,000 to 900,000 clones listed, 70% to 90% were seen once. The same data also contributed to another study, on human thymus T cells. According to that study: Corrective heart surgery yielded the resections from which the thymus tissue came. A high degree of thymic repertoire overlap among unrelated individuals was reported in related research.

The J gene is TRBJ2-7, the V gene TRBV14; possibly TRBD1 for D (6 bases). Sequencing was carried out using thymocytes. This receptor was obtained from a girl in the first two years of life with a congenital heart defect. CDR3: CASSQAWTARKYF. For the CDR3, the DNA is TGTGCCAGCAGCCAAGCCTGGACAGCGAGGAAGTACTTC.